This T cell receptor beta chain emerged from a study of blood T cell repertoires in COVID-19. TCRdb keeps only in-frame clones here, not all; method: immunoSEQ multiplex PCR. There are about 73,000 clones in the sample; nearly 90% occur only once, and approximately 10% lies in the top ten. There are 13 residues in the CDR3. V gave up 7 bases and J gave up 7 bases, with 14 bases separating them. Specimen: peripheral blood. This sequence originates from a man older than 75 with acute or convalescent COVID-19. The chain combines TRBV12-3 or TRBV12-4 with TRBJ2-1; tentative D call: TRBD1 (5 bases). CDR3 nucleotides: TGTGCCAGCAACCTCCTTCAGGGAAATGAGCAGTTCTTC. Amino acids: CASNLLQGNEQFF.